What follows are 2 T cell receptor beta chains derived from one specimen sequenced in a study of blood T cell repertoires in COVID-19. Profiled with immunoSEQ multiplex PCR; TCRdb holds only in-frame clones, not every one. The table lists a few hundred thousand clones, 80% to 90% of them singletons. The sample consisted of peripheral blood. Receptor source: a woman aged 50 to 60 with acute or convalescent COVID-19.

V and J are TRBV10-3 and TRBJ1-2; no firm D call. Trimming removed 2 bases from V and 6 bases from J, with 7 bases in between. This CDR3 has 12 amino acids. The germline V gene has CDR1 ENHRY and CDR2 SYGVKD. This chain's CDR3 is CAISETADGYTF. CDR3 coding DNA: TGTGCCATCAGTGAGACAGCGGATGGCTACACCTTC.

The rearrangement links TRBV3-1 (or the pseudogene TRBV3-2) to TRBJ2-5, with TRBD2 matching 11 bases. Germline lookup yields CDR1 LGHDT and CDR2 YNNKEL (reference sequence). The CDR3 is 17 amino acids. J lost 3 bases, V lost 1 base, and 7 bases had no gene match. Here the CDR3 reads CASSQVLSSGGKETQYF. The CDR3 region has the DNA TGTGCCAGCAGCCAAGTACTTTCTAGCGGGGGGAAAGAGACCCAGTACTTC.